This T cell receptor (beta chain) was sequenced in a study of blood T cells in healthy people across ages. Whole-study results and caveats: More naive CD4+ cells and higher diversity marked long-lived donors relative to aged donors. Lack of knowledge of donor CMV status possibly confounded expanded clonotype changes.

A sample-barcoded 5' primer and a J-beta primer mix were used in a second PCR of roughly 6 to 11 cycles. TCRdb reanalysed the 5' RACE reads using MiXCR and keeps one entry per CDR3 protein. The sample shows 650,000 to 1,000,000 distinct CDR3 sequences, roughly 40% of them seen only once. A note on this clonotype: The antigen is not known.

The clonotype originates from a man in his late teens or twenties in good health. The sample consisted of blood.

This chain's CDR3 is CASSFFGGGLYEQYF. The CDR3 DNA sequence: TGCGCCAGCAGCTTTTTCGGGGGTGGCCTCTACGAGCAGTACTTC. The chain carries TRBV5-1 and TRBJ2-7, with D possibly matching TRBD2 (6 bases). Per the germline V gene, CDR1 is SGHRS and CDR2 is YFSETQ. V was pared by 2 bases and J by 3 bases, with 15 bases between. The length of the CDR3 is 15 residues. Using reference TRBV5-1 and TRBJ2-7 for the parts outside the CDR3, the full variable domain is KAGVTQTPRYLIKTRGQQVTLSCSPISGHRSVSWYQQTPGQGLQFLFEYFSETQRNKGNFPGRFSGRQFSNSRSEMNVSTLELGDSALYLCASSFFGGGLYEQYFGPGTRLTVT.